A few counts support the clone carrying this TCR beta chain. As yet, its antigen is unknown. Germline CDR1 and CDR2: SGHRS and YFSETQ. The CDR3 is made up of 14 amino acids. V lost 2 bases and J 3 bases, leaving 12 bases between the germline ends. The source of the sample is a study of T cell repertoires in cytomegalovirus infection. As for the study in general: Public TCR beta signatures were indicative of both CMV infection and a matching HLA type.

MiXCR was run by TCRdb on the reads, yielding one entry per CDR3 protein. Here the sample spans about 920,000 distinct CDR3 sequences, approximately 32% being singletons. General study findings and limits: Ex vivo responses were dominated by HLA-C-restricted CMV-specific TCR beta clonotypes.

The chain recombines TRBV5-1 with TRBJ2-7; D is unclear. The specimen comprised cultured CD8+ T cells from PBMCs, sampled from culture after CMV antigen stimulation. This TCR was recovered from a human donor in good health (CMV status not recorded). Some clones in this sample may be carry-over from other donors' samples. CDR3 nucleotides: TGCGCCAGCAGCTTTAGGCAGCGCGACTACGAGCAGTACTTC. Its translation is CASSFRQRDYEQYF.